This record looks at one T cell receptor (beta chain) sequence and its context. What it binds is not known. Germline lookup yields CDR1 LNHDA and CDR2 SQIVND (reference sequence). The CDR3 extends over 14 amino acids. Trimming stripped 6 bases from V and 5 bases from J, with 13 bases between. The data were obtained in a study of cytomegalovirus exposure and HLA in healthy donors. The primer mix had 60 Vbeta and 13 Jbeta primers. Original analysis: Unique TCR beta chains totaled some 78 million in a later count, with approximately 11 million of them shared. Clones were read by immunoSEQ multiplex PCR, and TCRdb kept only the in-frame ones, dropping some. V and J calls and clone size are those listed in that table; D and trimming were worked out from the DNA. The sample shows some 120,000 clones, and roughly 3.5% sits with its ten largest clones. The study's findings and limits: At a 0.05 false discovery rate, a later analysis found around 15,000 TCR beta sequences to be associated with HLA alleles. In a later analysis, V- and J-gene trimming of beta chains associated with a DCLRE1C missense variant, replicated independently.

V gene TRBV19 combines with J gene TRBJ2-2; TRBD1 is a possible D gene (6 bases). The clonotype comes from a man aged 30-40 years in good health and CMV-seronegative. Input material: PBMCs. DNA of the CDR3: TGTGCCAGTAGGTGGCAGGGGCGAACCGGGGAGCTGTTTTTT. It translates to CASRWQGRTGELFF. Variable domain in full (rest from reference TRBV19 and TRBJ2-2): DGGITQSPKYLFRKEGQNVTLSCEQNLNHDAMYWYRQDPGQGLRLIYYSQIVNDFQKGDIAEGYSVSREKKESFPLTVTSAQKNPTAFYLCASRWQGRTGELFFGEGSRLTVL.